The present TCR beta chain was sequenced within a study of T cells after posttransplantation cyclophosphamide. The study's findings and limits: Recipient CMV seropositivity and CMV reactivation strongly tracked TRB clonality. Later blood repertoires were often dominated by clones from the donor CD8+ memory compartment.

V gave up 3 bases and J gave up 5 bases, with 13 bases separating them. CDR3 length: 14 residues. Germline lookup yields CDR1 MNHEY and CDR2 SVGAGI. Using immunoSEQ multiplex PCR, the repertoire was profiled, and TCRdb retains in-frame clones only, with some absent. Sampling found 1,700 or so clones, none seen once. Busulfan-fludarabine conditioning, marrow transplant, and cyclophosphamide on days +3 and +4 were administered. This clone was counted at least ten times. The antigen remains undetermined. The V call is TRBV6-5, the J call TRBJ2-5; possibly TRBD1 or TRBD2 for D (5 bases each). The sample was PBMCs, taken 32 days after allogeneic stem cell transplant with posttransplant cyclophosphamide. The receptor comes from a female patient in her thirties or forties who received an allogeneic stem cell transplant from a related donor, was CMV-positive, and had no GVHD. Some T cells may be graft donor cells. The CDR3 protein is CASSYTGRGETQYF. The CDR3, as DNA: TGTGCCAGCAGTTATACAGGTCGAGGGGAGACCCAGTACTTC.